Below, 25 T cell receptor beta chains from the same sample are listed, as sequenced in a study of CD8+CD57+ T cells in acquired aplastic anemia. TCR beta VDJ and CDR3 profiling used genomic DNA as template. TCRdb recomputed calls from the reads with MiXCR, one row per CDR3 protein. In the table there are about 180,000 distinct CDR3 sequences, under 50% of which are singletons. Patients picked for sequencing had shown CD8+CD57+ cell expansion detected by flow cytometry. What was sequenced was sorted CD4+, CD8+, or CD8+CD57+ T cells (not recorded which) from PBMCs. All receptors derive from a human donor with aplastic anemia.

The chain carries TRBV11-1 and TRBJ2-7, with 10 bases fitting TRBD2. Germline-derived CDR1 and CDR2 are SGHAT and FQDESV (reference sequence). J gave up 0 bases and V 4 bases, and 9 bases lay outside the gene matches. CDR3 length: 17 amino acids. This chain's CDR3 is CASSSRTSGTSSYEQYF. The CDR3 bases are TGTGCCAGCAGCTCCCGAACTAGCGGGACGTCCTCCTACGAGCAGTACTTC.

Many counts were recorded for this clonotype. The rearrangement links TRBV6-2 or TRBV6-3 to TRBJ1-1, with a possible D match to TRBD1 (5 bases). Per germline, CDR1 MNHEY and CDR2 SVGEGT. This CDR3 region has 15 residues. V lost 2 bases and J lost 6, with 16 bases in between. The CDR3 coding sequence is TGTGCCAGCAGTTACCCCGCAGGGCGGTCCCCTGAAGCTTTCTTT. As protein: CASSYPAGRSPEAFF.

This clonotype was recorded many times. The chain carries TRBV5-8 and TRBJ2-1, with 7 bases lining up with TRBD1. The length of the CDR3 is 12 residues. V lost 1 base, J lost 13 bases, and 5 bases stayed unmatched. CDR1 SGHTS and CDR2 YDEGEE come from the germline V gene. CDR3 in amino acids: CASSLPRQGQFF. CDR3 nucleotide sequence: TGTGCCAGCAGCTTGCCGCGACAGGGTCAGTTCTTC.

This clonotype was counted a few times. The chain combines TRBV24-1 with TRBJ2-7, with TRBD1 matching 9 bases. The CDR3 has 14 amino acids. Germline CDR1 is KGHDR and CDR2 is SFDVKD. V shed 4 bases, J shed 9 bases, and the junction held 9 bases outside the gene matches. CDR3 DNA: TGTGCCACCAGTGAAACCGGGACAGGGCTAGGGCAGTACTTC. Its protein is CATSETGTGLGQYF.

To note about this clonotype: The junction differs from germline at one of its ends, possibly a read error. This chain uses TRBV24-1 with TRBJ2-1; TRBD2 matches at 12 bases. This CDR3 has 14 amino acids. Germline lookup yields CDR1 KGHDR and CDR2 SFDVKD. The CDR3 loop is CATITSGGYNEQFF. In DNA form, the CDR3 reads TGTGCTACCATAACTAGCGGGGGGTACAATGAGCAGTTCTTC.

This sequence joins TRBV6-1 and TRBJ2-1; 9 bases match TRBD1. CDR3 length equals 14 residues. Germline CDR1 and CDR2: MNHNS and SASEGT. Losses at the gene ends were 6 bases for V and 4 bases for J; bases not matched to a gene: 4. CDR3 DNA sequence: TGTGCCAGCAGGGGGGACAGGGTTTACAATGAGCAGTTCTTC. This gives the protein CASRGDRVYNEQFF.

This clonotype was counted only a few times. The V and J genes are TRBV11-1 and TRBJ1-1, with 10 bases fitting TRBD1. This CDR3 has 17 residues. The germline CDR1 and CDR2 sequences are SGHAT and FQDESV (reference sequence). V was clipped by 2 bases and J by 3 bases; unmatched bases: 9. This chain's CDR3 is CASSLSKWGQGYTEAFF. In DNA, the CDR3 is TGTGCCAGCAGCTTAAGTAAGTGGGGACAGGGGTACACTGAAGCTTTCTTT.

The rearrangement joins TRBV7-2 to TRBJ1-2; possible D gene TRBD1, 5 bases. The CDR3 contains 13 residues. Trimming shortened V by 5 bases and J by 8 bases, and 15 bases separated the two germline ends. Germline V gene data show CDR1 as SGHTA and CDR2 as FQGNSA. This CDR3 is CASSLGADSGYTF. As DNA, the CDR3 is TGTGCCAGCAGCCTCGGGGCCGATAGCGGCTACACCTTC.

The CDR3 nucleotides read TGTGCCAGCAGCTCTTTAGCGGGGGGAGTGGGGAATGGTGAGCAGTTCTTC. Protein sequence: CASSSLAGGVGNGEQFF. The chain recombines TRBV11-2 with TRBJ2-1; 10 nucleotides line up with TRBD2. V shed 4 bases, J shed 9 bases, and the junction held 15 bases outside the gene matches. Germline CDR1 is SGHAT and CDR2 is FQNNGV. CDR3 length equals 17 residues. Complete variable domain (other parts from reference TRBV11-2 and TRBJ2-1): EAGVAQSPRYKIIEKRQSVAFWCNPISGHATLYWYQQILGQGPKLLIQFQNNGVVDDSQLPKDRFSAERLKGVDSTLKIQPAKLEDSAVYLCASSSLAGGVGNGEQFFGPGTRLTVL.

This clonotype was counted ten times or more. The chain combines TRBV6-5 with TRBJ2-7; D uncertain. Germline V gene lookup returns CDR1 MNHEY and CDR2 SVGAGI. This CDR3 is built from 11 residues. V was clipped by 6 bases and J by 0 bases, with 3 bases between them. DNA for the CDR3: TGTGCCAGCAGCCACTCCTACGAGCAGTACTTC. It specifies CASSHSYEQYF.

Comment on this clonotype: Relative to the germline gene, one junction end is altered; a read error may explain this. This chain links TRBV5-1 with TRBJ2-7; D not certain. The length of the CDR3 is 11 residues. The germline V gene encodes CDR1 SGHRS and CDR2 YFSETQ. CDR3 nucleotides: TGCGCCAGCAGCGTCGTCTCCGAGCGGTACTTC. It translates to CASSVVSERYF.

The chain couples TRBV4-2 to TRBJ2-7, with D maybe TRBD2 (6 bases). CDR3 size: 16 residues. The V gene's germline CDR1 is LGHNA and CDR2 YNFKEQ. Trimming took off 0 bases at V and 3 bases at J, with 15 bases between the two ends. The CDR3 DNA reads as TGTGCCAGCAGCCAAGACGGGGCGGGAACAGGCTACGAGCAGTACTTC. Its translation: CASSQDGAGTGYEQYF.

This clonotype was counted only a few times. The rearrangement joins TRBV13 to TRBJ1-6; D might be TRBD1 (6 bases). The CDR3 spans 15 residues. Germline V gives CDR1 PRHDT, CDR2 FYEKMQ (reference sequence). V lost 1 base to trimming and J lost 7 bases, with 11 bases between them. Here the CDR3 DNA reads TGTGCCAGCAGCTTAGACCGGACAGTGAATTCACCCCTCCACTTT. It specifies CASSLDRTVNSPLHF.

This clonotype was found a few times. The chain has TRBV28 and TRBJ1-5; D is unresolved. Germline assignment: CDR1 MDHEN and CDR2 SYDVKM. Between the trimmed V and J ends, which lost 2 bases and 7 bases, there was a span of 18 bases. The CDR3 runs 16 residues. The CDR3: CASSLRAGFSDQPQHF. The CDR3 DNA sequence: TGTGCCAGCAGTTTACGGGCGGGGTTTAGTGACCAGCCCCAGCATTTT.

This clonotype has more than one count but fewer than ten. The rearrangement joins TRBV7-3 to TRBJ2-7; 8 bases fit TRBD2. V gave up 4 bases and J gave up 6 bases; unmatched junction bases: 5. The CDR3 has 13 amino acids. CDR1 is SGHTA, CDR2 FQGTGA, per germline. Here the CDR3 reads CASSSGTSTEQYF. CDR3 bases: TGTGCCAGCAGCTCCGGGACTAGTACCGAGCAGTACTTC.

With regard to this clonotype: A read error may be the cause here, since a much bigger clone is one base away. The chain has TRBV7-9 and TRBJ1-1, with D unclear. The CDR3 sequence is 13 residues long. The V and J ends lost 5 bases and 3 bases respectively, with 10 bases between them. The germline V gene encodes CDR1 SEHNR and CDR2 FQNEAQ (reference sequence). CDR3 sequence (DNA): TGTGCCAGCAGCGTCCAGGAGGACACTGAAGCTTTCTTT. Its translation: CASSVQEDTEAFF. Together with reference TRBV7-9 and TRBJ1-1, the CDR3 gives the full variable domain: DTGVSQNPRHKITKRGQNVTFRCDPISEHNRLYWYRQTLGQGPEFLTYFQNEAQLEKSRLLSDRFSAERPKGSFSTLEIQRTEQGDSAMYLCASSVQEDTEAFFGQGTRLTVV.

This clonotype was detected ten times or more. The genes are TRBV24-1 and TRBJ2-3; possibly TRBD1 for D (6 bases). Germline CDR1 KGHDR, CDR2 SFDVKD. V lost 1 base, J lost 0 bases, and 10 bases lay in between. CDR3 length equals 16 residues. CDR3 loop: CATSDFGTRSTDTQYF. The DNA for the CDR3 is TGTGCCACCAGTGATTTCGGGACACGAAGCACAGATACGCAGTATTTT.

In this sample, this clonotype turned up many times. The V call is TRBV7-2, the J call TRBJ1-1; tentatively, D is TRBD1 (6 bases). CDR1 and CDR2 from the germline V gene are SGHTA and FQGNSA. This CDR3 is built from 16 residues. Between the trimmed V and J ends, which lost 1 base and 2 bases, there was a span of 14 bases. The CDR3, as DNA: TGTGCCAGCAGCTTAGTAGGGGGGCGACAAAACACTGAAGCTTTCTTT. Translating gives CASSLVGGRQNTEAFF.

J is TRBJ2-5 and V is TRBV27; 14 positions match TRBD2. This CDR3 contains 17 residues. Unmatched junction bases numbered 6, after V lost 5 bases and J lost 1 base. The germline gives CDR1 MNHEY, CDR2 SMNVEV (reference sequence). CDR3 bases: TGTGCCAGCAGTGGACTAGCGGGAGGCCGAAGCCAAGAGACCCAGTACTTC. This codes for CASSGLAGGRSQETQYF.

The CDR3 coding sequence is TGTGCCAGCAGCCCGCTTCGCGAGCAGTACTTC. This codes for CASSPLREQYF. J is TRBJ2-7 and V is TRBV7-2; D unclear. The V end was cut by 5 bases, the J end by 6 bases, with 8 bases between. CDR1 is SGHTA, CDR2 FQGNSA, per germline. The length of the CDR3 is 11 residues.

CDR3 bases: TGTGCCAGCAGTTCGCAGCAGGGGGGTCTGGAGCAGTACTTC. It specifies CASSSQQGGLEQYF. The chain recombines TRBV11-3 with TRBJ2-7; the D gene is possibly TRBD1 (7 bases). Germline loops: CDR1 SGHNT, CDR2 YENEEA. The CDR3 extends over 14 amino acids. V was pared by 6 bases and J by 7 bases, with 19 bases between.

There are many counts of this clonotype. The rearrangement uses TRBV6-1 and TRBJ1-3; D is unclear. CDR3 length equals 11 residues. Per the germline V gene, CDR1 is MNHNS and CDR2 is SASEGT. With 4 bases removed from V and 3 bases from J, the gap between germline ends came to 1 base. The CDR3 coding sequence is TGTGCCAGCAGTGTTGGAAACACCATATATTTT. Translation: CASSVGNTIYF.

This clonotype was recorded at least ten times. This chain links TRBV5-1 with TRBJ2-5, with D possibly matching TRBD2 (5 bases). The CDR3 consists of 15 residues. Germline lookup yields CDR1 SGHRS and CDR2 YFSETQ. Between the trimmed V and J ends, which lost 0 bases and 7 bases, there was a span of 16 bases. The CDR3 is CASSLVASKVGTQYF. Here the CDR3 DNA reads TGCGCCAGCAGCTTGGTTGCTAGCAAGGTTGGGACCCAGTACTTC.

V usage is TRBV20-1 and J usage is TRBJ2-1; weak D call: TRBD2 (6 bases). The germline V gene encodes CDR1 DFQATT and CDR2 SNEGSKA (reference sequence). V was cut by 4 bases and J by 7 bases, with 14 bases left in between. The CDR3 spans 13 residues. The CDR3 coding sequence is TGCAGTGCTATGGCGGGAATGGGGAATGAGCAGTTCTTC. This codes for CSAMAGMGNEQFF.

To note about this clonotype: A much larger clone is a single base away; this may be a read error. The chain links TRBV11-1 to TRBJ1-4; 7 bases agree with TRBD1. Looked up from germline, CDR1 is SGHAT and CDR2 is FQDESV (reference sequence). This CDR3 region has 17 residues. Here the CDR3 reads CASRKGGQGGTNEELFF. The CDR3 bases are TGTGCCAGCAGAAAAGGAGGGCAGGGGGGAACTAATGAAGAACTGTTTTTT.